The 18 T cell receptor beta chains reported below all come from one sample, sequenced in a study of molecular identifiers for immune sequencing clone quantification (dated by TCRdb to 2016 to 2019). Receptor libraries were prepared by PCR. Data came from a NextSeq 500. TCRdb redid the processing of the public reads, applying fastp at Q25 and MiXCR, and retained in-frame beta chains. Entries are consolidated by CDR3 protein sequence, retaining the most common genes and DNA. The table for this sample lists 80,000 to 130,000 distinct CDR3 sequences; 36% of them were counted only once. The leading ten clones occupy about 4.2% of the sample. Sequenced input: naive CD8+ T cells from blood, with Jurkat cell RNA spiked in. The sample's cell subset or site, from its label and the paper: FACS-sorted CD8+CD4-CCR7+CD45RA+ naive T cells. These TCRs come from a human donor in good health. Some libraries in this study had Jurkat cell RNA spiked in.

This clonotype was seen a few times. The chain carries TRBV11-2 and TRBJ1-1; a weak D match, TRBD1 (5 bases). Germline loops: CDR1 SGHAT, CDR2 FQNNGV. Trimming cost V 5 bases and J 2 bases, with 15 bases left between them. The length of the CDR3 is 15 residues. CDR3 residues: CASSNLGGGNTEAFF. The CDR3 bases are TGTGCCAGCAGCAACCTCGGGGGGGGAAACACTGAAGCTTTCTTT.

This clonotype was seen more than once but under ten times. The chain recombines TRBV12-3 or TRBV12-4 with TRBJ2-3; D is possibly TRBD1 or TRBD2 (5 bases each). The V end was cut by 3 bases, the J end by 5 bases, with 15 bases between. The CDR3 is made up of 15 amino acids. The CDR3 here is CASSFLRGLGDTQYF. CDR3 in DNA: TGTGCCAGCAGTTTCCTCCGGGGCCTGGGAGATACGCAGTATTTT.

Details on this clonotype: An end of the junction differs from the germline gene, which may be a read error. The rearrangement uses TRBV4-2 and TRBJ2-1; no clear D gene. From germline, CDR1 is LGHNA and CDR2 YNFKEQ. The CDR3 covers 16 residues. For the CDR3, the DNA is TGTGCCAGCAGCCCCCCAGGTCTCAGCTCCTACAATGAGCAGCTCTTC. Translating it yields CASSPPGLSSYNEQLF.

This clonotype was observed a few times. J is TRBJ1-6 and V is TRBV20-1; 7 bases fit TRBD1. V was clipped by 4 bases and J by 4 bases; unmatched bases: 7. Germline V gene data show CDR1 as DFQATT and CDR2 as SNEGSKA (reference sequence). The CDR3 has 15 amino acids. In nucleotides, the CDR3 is TGCAGTGCTACCCCGGGACAGCTATATAATTCACCCCTCCACTTT. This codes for CSATPGQLYNSPLHF.

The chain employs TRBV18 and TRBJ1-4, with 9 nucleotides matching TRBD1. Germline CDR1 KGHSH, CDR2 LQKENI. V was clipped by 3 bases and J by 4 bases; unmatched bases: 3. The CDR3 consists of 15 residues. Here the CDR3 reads CASSPTGGLNEKLFF. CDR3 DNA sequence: TGTGCCAGCTCACCTACAGGGGGCCTTAATGAAAAACTGTTTTTT.

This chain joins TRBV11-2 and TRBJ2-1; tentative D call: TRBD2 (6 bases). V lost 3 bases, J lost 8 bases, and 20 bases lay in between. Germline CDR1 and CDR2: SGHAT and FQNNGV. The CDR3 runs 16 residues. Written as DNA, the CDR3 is TGTGCCAGCAGCTTCCGAGCGGGCCAACCCTCGGATGAGCAGTTCTTC. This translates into CASSFRAGQPSDEQFF.

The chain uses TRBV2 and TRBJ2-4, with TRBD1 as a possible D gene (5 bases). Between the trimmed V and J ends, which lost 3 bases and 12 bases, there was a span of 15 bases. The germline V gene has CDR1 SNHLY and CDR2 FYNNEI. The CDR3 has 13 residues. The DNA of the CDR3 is TGTGCCAGCAGTGACGCGGTTCAGGACAATCAGTACTTC. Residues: CASSDAVQDNQYF.

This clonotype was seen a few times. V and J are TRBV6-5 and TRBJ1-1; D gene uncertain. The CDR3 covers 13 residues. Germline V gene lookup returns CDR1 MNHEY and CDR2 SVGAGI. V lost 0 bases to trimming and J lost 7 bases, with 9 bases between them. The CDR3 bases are TGTGCCAGCAGTTACTCGGGTCAGTTTGAAGCTTTCTTT. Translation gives CASSYSGQFEAFF.

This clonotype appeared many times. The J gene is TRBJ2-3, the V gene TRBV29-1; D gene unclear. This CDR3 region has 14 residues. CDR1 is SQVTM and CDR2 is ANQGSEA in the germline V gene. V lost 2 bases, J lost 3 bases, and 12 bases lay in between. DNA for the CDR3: TGCAGCGTTGAATCCGGTCCTAGAACAGATACGCAGTATTTT. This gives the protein CSVESGPRTDTQYF.

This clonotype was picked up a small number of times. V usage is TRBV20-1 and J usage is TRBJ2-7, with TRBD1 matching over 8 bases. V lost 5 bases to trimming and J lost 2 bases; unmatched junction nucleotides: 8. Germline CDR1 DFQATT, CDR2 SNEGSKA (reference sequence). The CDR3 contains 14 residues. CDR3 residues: CSAPTGQGAYEQYF. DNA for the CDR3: TGCAGTGCTCCCACCGGACAGGGCGCCTACGAGCAGTACTTC.

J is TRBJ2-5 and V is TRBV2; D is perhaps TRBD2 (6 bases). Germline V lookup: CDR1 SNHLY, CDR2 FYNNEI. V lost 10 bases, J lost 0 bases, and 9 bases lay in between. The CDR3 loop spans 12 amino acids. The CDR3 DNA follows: TGTGCCACCGGGACTGACCAAGAGACCCAGTACTTC. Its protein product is CATGTDQETQYF.

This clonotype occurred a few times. Written as DNA, the CDR3 is TGTGCCAGCGGGGCTCCGGGGGATACGCAGTATTTT. This gives the protein CASGAPGDTQYF. The chain combines TRBV6-2 or TRBV6-3 with TRBJ2-3; D may be TRBD1 or TRBD2 (5 bases each). The length of the CDR3 is 12 residues. V was cut by 8 bases and J by 6 bases, with 12 bases left in between. Germline V gives CDR1 MNHEY, CDR2 SVGEGT.

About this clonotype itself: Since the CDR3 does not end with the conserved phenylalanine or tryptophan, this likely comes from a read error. The CDR3 protein is CASSYVEKEILFI. CDR3 DNA: TGTGCCAGCAGTTACGTCGAGAAAGAAATACTGTTTATT. The V call is TRBV6-5, the J call TRBJ1-4; the D is unclear. From germline, CDR1 is MNHEY and CDR2 SVGAGI. CDR3 length equals 13 residues.

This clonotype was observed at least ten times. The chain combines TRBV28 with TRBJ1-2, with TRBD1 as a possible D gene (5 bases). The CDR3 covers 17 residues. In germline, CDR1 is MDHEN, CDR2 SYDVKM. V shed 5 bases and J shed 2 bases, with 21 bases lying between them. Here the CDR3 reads CASSLPWFAGGNYGYTF. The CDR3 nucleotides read TGTGCCAGCAGTCTCCCCTGGTTCGCCGGGGGAAACTATGGCTACACCTTC.

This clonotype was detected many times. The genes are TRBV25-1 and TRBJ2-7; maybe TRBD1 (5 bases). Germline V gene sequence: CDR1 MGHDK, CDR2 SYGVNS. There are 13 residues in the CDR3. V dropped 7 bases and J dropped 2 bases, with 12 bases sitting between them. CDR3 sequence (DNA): TGTGCCAGCACCGAGTGGGGCGCCTACGAGCAGTACTTC. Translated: CASTEWGAYEQYF.

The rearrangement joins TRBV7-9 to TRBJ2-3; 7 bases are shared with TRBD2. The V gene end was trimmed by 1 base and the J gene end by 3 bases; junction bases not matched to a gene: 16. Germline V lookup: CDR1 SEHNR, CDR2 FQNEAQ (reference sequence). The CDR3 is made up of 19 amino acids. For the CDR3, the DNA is TGTGCCAGCAGCTTAGTTTATCGGACTAGAGGGAGAAAGACAGATACGCAGTATTTT. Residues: CASSLVYRTRGRKTDTQYF.

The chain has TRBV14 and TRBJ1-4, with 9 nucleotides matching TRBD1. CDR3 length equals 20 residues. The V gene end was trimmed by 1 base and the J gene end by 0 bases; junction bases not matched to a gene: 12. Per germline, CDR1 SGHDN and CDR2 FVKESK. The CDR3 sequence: CASSQGPPDRGPATNEKLFF. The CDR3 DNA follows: TGTGCCAGCAGCCAAGGCCCCCCGGACAGGGGCCCTGCAACTAATGAAAAACTGTTTTTT.

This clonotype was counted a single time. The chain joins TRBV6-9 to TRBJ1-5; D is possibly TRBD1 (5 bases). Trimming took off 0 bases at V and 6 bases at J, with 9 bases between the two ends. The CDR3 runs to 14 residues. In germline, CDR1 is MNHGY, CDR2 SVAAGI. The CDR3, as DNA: TGTGCCAGCAGTTATTCGATTAGGGGTCAGCCCCAGCATTTT. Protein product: CASSYSIRGQPQHF.